One sample yielded the 26 T cell receptor beta chains listed below, sequenced in a study of technical replicates of blood from a few donors. Here immunoSEQ multiplex PCR was the method, and the copy in TCRdb shows in-frame clones only, minus some. The sample has 45,000 to 60,000 clones, around 96% seen once. The sequenced sample was T cells isolated from PBMCs. All receptors derive from a human donor in good health.

The CDR3 is CASSPGHYQETQYF. The CDR3 nucleotides are TGTGCCAGCTCACCGGGACATTACCAAGAGACCCAGTACTTC. V gene TRBV18 combines with J gene TRBJ2-5; D is possibly TRBD1 (6 bases). Germline CDR1 is KGHSH and CDR2 is LQKENI. The CDR3 runs to 14 residues. V shed 3 bases and J shed 0 bases, with 8 bases lying between them.

This chain connects TRBV7-3 to TRBJ1-1; tentatively, D is TRBD1 (5 bases). Trimming removed 8 bases from V and 5 bases from J, with 12 bases in between. Germline-derived CDR1 and CDR2 are SGHTA and FQGTGA. The CDR3 sequence is 12 residues long. The CDR3 reads CASLLAGTEAFF. Here the CDR3 DNA reads TGTGCCAGCCTCTTGGCAGGGACTGAAGCTTTCTTT.

The genes are TRBV19 and TRBJ1-1; D remains unclear. There are 14 residues in the CDR3. Germline assignment: CDR1 LNHDA and CDR2 SQIVND (reference sequence). V lost 4 bases, J lost 4 bases, and 13 bases lay in between. Here the CDR3 DNA reads TGTGCCAGTAGTACCCGGGATTTTACCACTGAAGCTTTCTTT. This translates into CASSTRDFTTEAFF.

The genes are TRBV28 and TRBJ1-2; 7 bases match TRBD1. Germline CDR1 and CDR2: MDHEN and SYDVKM. With V trimmed by 8 bases and J by 4 bases, 7 bases remained unmatched. CDR3 length equals 13 residues. The CDR3 DNA sequence: TGTGCCAGCCTAGACAGGGCCTTCTATGGCTACACCTTC. Its protein product is CASLDRAFYGYTF.

Only one count was recorded for this clone. The chain combines TRBV29-1 with TRBJ2-5; perhaps TRBD1 as D (6 bases). This CDR3 has 16 amino acids. Trimming cost V 6 bases and J 5 bases, with 25 bases left between them. Germline assignment: CDR1 SQVTM and CDR2 ANQGSEA. CDR3 region: CSVELAQGFDSETQYF. The CDR3 region has the DNA TGCAGCGTCGAATTAGCACAGGGTTTCGATTCGGAGACCCAGTACTTC.

The rearrangement joins TRBV6-4 to TRBJ1-5; 9 bases line up with TRBD1. The CDR3 contains 15 residues. Germline V gene sequence: CDR1 MRHNA, CDR2 SNTAGT. Trimming at V came to 3 bases and at J to 4 bases, leaving 4 bases not matched to a gene. The CDR3 DNA sequence: TGTGCCAGCAGTGAATCCGGGACAGGGAATCAGCCCCAGCATTTT. Its translation is CASSESGTGNQPQHF.

The chain carries TRBV29-1 and TRBJ2-7; the D is unclear. The germline CDR1 and CDR2 sequences are SQVTM and ANQGSEA. V was clipped by 5 bases and J by 0 bases, with 17 bases between them. The CDR3 sequence is 15 residues long. CDR3 region: CSVQSLAVSSYEQYF. The CDR3 DNA is TGCAGCGTTCAATCCCTCGCAGTCAGCTCCTACGAGCAGTACTTC.

The genes are TRBV5-6 and TRBJ2-1; TRBD2 aligns across 8 bases. This CDR3 is built from 15 residues. Trimming cost V 2 bases and J 2 bases; bases outside gene matches: 3. Germline values: CDR1 SGHDT, CDR2 YYEEEE. The CDR3 sequence is CASSLAGDPYNEQFF. The DNA for the CDR3 is TGTGCCAGCAGCTTAGCGGGAGACCCCTACAATGAGCAGTTCTTC.

V is TRBV5-5 and J is TRBJ2-7; D gene uncertain. Trimming left V 4 bases short and J 4 bases short, with 9 bases between. Germline CDR1 and CDR2: SGHKS and YYEKEE (reference sequence). The CDR3 is made up of 12 amino acids. The CDR3 sequence: CASSGTEYEQYF. The CDR3, as DNA: TGTGCCAGCAGCGGCACAGAGTACGAGCAGTACTTC.

CDR3 amino acids: CASSHRQQRRAFF. CDR3 coding DNA: TGTGCCAGCAGCCACCGACAGCAACGGCGGGCTTTCTTT. The chain carries TRBV7-9 and TRBJ1-1; a weak D match, TRBD1 (5 bases). The V end was cut by 5 bases, the J end by 11 bases, with 18 bases between. This CDR3 spans 13 amino acids. The germline gives CDR1 SEHNR, CDR2 FQNEAQ (reference sequence).

The chain carries TRBV4-2 and TRBJ2-1; no firm D call. Trimming left V 2 bases short and J 12 bases short, with 5 bases between. The CDR3 loop spans 10 amino acids. Germline V lookup: CDR1 LGHNA, CDR2 YNFKEQ. Here the CDR3 reads CASSQNGQFF. The CDR3 DNA follows: TGTGCCAGCAGCCAAAACGGGCAGTTCTTC.

The rearrangement uses TRBV29-1 and TRBJ1-5; 9 nucleotides match TRBD1. V was clipped by 5 bases and J by 4 bases; unmatched bases: 6. Germline lookup yields CDR1 SQVTM and CDR2 ANQGSEA. The CDR3 extends over 14 amino acids. The CDR3 spells CSVPGQGLNQPQHF. DNA of the CDR3: TGCAGCGTTCCGGGACAGGGACTTAATCAGCCCCAGCATTTT.

The chain uses TRBV7-3 and TRBJ2-7, with D tentatively TRBD2 (5 bases). The germline V gene encodes CDR1 SGHTA and CDR2 FQGTGA. The length of the CDR3 is 13 residues. V lost 2 bases and J lost 7, with 12 bases in between. The DNA of the CDR3 is TGTGCCAGCAGCTTACAGCGGACGGGGGAGCAGTACTTC. It specifies CASSLQRTGEQYF.

This clone was seen more than once but under ten times. This chain connects TRBV14 to TRBJ2-1; a weak D match, TRBD2 (5 bases). This CDR3 region has 17 residues. CDR1 and CDR2 (germline): SGHDN, FVKESK. V was trimmed by 1 base and J by 4 bases, leaving 17 bases between them. CDR3 sequence reads: CASSQALHGISYNEQFF. The CDR3 nucleotides read TGTGCCAGCAGCCAAGCCCTCCACGGGATAAGTTACAATGAGCAGTTCTTC.

This sequence joins TRBV11-3 and TRBJ2-1, with D maybe TRBD1 (5 bases). This CDR3 is 12 amino acids long. Trimming stripped 6 bases from V and 10 bases from J, with 13 bases between. Germline V gene data show CDR1 as SGHNT and CDR2 as YENEEA. CDR3: CASSTTGFEQFF. The DNA of the CDR3 is TGTGCCAGCAGTACCACAGGTTTCGAGCAGTTCTTC. Full variable domain (outside the CDR3, taken from reference TRBV11-3 and TRBJ2-1): EAGVVQSPRYKIIEKKQPVAFWCNPISGHNTLYWYLQNLGQGPELLIRYENEEAVDDSQLPKDRFSAERLKGVDSTLKIQPAELGDSAVYLCASSTTGFEQFFGPGTRLTVL.

J is TRBJ2-7 and V is TRBV5-6; 10 nucleotides align to TRBD2. Per germline, CDR1 SGHDT and CDR2 YYEEEE. This CDR3 spans 16 amino acids. J gave up 3 bases and V 2 bases, and 8 bases lay outside the gene matches. CDR3 DNA sequence: TGTGCCAGCAGCTTTACGGCTAGCGGGAGTGTCTACGAGCAGTACTTC. Its translation is CASSFTASGSVYEQYF.

The V and J genes are TRBV9 and TRBJ1-2; 11 bases map to TRBD1. The V and J ends lost 5 bases and 5 bases, in that order; junction bases with no gene match: 8. Germline CDR1 is SGDLS and CDR2 is YYNGEE. The CDR3 sequence is 15 residues long. The chain's CDR3 is CASRPTGTGGYGYTF. The CDR3 DNA is TGTGCCAGCAGACCAACCGGGACAGGGGGTTATGGCTACACCTTC.

DNA for the CDR3: TGCAGCGTTAGTGAAAGCTTCTCAACTAATGAAAAACTGTTTTTT. It yields the protein CSVSESFSTNEKLFF. This sequence joins TRBV29-1 and TRBJ1-4, with D unclear. Trimming removed 5 bases at V and 0 bases at J, with 13 bases between. The CDR3 sequence is 15 residues long. Looked up from germline, CDR1 is SQVTM and CDR2 is ANQGSEA. Based on the CDR3 plus reference TRBV29-1 and TRBJ1-4, the full variable domain is SAVISQKPSRDICQRGTSLTIQCQVDSQVTMMFWYRQQPGQSLTLIATANQGSEATYESGFVIDKFPISRPNLTFSTLTVSNMSPEDSSIYLCSVSESFSTNEKLFFGSGTQLSVL.

This clone was picked up one time. V and J are TRBV19 and TRBJ2-5, with 8 positions matching TRBD2. The germline CDR1 and CDR2 sequences are LNHDA and SQIVND (reference sequence). This CDR3 region has 13 residues. V lost 9 bases and J lost 5; bases outside the gene matches: 8. The CDR3 nucleotides read TGTGCCAGCGCGGGGGGATGGGGGGAGACCCAGTACTTC. Amino acid sequence: CASAGGWGETQYF.

The gene calls are TRBV6-5 and TRBJ1-1, with D hard to call. The CDR3 is 12 amino acids. Germline loops: CDR1 MNHEY, CDR2 SVGAGI. V lost 8 bases and J 4 bases, leaving 11 bases between the germline ends. The CDR3 DNA reads TGTGCCAGCGCCCGGGTGGCCACTGAAGCTTTCTTT. Residues: CASARVATEAFF.

J is TRBJ2-7 and V is TRBV28; maybe TRBD2 (6 bases). The CDR3 totals 14 residues. Trimming removed 6 bases from V and 4 bases from J, with 16 bases in between. Germline CDR1 and CDR2: MDHEN and SYDVKM. In nucleotides, the CDR3 is TGTGCCAGCAGATTAGAGCGGGTTCCGTACGAGCAGTACTTC. Encoded protein: CASRLERVPYEQYF.

V and J are TRBV11-3 and TRBJ2-3; 7 nucleotides agree with TRBD2. The germline CDR1 and CDR2 sequences are SGHNT and YENEEA. This CDR3 region has 17 residues. Unmatched junction bases numbered 13, after V lost 5 bases and J lost 2 bases. CDR3 sequence (DNA): TGTGCCAGCAGCGGAGGGGCGGGGACTACGATCACAGATACGCAGTATTTT. The encoded protein is CASSGGAGTTITDTQYF.

The chain couples TRBV7-2 to TRBJ1-2; 10 bases fit TRBD1. Germline-derived CDR1 and CDR2 are SGHTA and FQGNSA. The V segment lost 6 bases and the J segment 9 bases; nucleotides outside the gene matches: 10. The CDR3 spans 14 residues. CDR3 nucleotides: TGTGCCAGCAGTCCCCGGGACAGGGGTAGGAGCTACACCTTC. Its translation is CASSPRDRGRSYTF.

The chain employs TRBV6-5 and TRBJ2-1, with D tentatively TRBD1 (6 bases). Per the germline V gene, CDR1 is MNHEY and CDR2 is SVGAGI. The CDR3 has 15 amino acids. V lost 6 bases to trimming and J lost 8 bases, with 20 bases between them. CDR3 sequence: CASSPKGERYHEQFF. In nucleotides, the CDR3 is TGTGCCAGCAGCCCTAAGGGGGAAAGATACCATGAGCAGTTCTTC.

The chain recombines TRBV30 with TRBJ2-7; D not certain. This CDR3 is built from 14 residues. Per the germline V gene, CDR1 is GTSNPN and CDR2 is SVGIG (reference sequence). V lost 4 bases and J 4 bases, leaving 17 bases between the germline ends. CDR3 nucleotides: TGTGCCTGGACCGGTGATCTGAAGACATACGAGCAGTACTTC. Translated, it gives CAWTGDLKTYEQYF.

This sequence joins TRBV4-3 and TRBJ2-7, with 7 positions matching TRBD1. Germline assignment: CDR1 LGHNA and CDR2 YSLEER. J lost 2 bases, V lost 2 bases, and 9 bases had no gene match. The CDR3 extends over 16 amino acids. CDR3 amino acids: CASSQYSGTVAYEQYF. Written as DNA, the CDR3 is TGCGCCAGCAGCCAATACTCCGGGACAGTGGCCTACGAGCAGTACTTC.